The rows below give T cell receptor beta chains drawn from one sample of a study of post-analysis software for immune sequencing data. MiXCR, applied by TCRdb to the PCR reads, yields one record per CDR3 protein. The table lists hundreds of thousands of distinct CDR3 sequences, 44% of them singletons, with about 1.5% in the top ten. The sequencing sample was made of blood. The receptors were gathered from a girl aged 5-17 years with multiple sclerosis. CDR3s include the opening cysteine and the closing phenylalanine or tryptophan.

TRBV20-1,TRBJ2-5,CSARDTDQETQYF
TRBV20-1,-,CSASILDRGEQYF
TRBV20-1,TRBJ2-7,CSARLAGPSYEQYF
TRBV12-3/TRBV12-4,TRBJ1-1,CASSFGGNTEAFF
TRBV10-3,TRBJ2-7,CAISDWTGMPPYEQYF
TRBV7-2,TRBJ1-2,CASSSGTGDAGYTF
TRBV30,TRBJ2-5,CAWSTGTSGRKTQYF
TRBV7-6,TRBJ2-3,CASSLADRPTDTQYF
TRBV10-3,TRBJ1-6,CAISEWKDSPLHF
TRBV11-1,TRBJ2-3,CASSLGDLRTDTQYF
TRBV4-1,TRBJ2-5,CASSQDNVETQYF
TRBV11-2,TRBJ2-5,CASSSTDGQSQETQYF
TRBV29-1,TRBJ2-5,CSVEVSGVTQTQYF
TRBV7-9,TRBJ2-5,CASSGSGLAGVEETQYF
TRBV10-3,TRBJ1-1,CAIRGQGMDTEAFF
TRBV4-1,TRBJ2-1,CASSLGTSVSYNEQFF
TRBV10-3,TRBJ2-1,CAISENIGPSSYNEQFF
TRBV12-3/TRBV12-4,TRBJ2-1,CASSFGIADNEQFF
TRBV12-3/TRBV12-4,TRBJ2-3,CASSLGGLLHTDTQYF
TRBV24-1,TRBJ2-1,CATSGDYSYNEQFF
TRBV5-1,TRBJ2-1,CASSLLLAGGQEFF
TRBV29-1,TRBJ1-2,CSVDSDRGTGPYYGYTF
TRBV4-1,TRBJ2-7,CASSQEDMGASEQYF
TRBV29-1,TRBJ2-3,CSVEGGSTSTDTQYF
TRBV27,TRBJ2-3,CASSLSIGADTQYF
TRBV4-1,TRBJ1-2,CASSQDGGGYGYTF
TRBV20-1,TRBJ2-1,CSARDSLAGGTTYNEQFF
TRBV11-3,TRBJ1-5,CASSLGCSDGQPQHF
TRBV12-3/TRBV12-4,TRBJ2-5,CASSSVGRQETQYF
TRBV6-5,TRBJ2-5,CASSYRGTQYF
TRBV7-9,TRBJ1-2,CASSPSGTGGRYGYTF
TRBV3-1,TRBJ2-1,CAGSQAAGDRNEQFF
TRBV12-3/TRBV12-4,TRBJ1-4,CASSLGGFGEKLFF
TRBV6-5,TRBJ1-1,CAIQSQGVNTEAFF
TRBV6-1,TRBJ2-1,CASSEVQQRYNVQFF
TRBV6-5,TRBJ2-5,CASSYSRRQETQYF
TRBV29-1,TRBJ1-2,CSVREGTYYGYTF
TRBV20-1,TRBJ2-2,CSARYPNTGELFF